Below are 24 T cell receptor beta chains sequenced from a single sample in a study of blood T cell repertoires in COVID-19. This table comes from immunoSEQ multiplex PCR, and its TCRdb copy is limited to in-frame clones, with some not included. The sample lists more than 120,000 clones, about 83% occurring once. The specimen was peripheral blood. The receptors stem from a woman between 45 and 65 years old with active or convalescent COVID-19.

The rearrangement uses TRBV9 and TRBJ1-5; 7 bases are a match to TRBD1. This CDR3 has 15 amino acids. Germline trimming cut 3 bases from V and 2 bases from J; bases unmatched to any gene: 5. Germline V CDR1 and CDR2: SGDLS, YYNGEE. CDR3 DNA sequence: TGTGCCAGCAGCGGGGCGGGACAGCGCAATCAGCCCCAGCATTTT. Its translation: CASSGAGQRNQPQHF.

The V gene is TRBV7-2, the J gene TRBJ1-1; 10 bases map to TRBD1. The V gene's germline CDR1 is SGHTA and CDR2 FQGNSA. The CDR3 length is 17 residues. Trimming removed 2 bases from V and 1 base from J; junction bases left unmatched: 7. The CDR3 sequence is CASSLFPRTGGNTEAFF. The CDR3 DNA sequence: TGTGCCAGCAGCTTATTCCCGCGGACAGGGGGGAACACTGAAGCTTTCTTT.

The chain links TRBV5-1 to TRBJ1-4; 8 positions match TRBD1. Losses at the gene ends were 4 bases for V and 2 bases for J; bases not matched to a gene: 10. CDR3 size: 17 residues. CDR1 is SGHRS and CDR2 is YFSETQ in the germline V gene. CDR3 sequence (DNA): TGCGCCAGCAGCCCCCAACCGGCAGGGGGCACTAATGAAAAACTGTTTTTT. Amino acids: CASSPQPAGGTNEKLFF.

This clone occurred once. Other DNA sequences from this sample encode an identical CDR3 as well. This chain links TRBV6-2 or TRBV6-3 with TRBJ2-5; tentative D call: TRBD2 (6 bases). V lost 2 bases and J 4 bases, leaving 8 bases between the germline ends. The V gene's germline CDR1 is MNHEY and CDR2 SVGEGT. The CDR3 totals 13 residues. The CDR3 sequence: CASSYRGRETQYF. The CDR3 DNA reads TGTGCCAGCAGTTACCGGGGGAGAGAGACCCAGTACTTC.

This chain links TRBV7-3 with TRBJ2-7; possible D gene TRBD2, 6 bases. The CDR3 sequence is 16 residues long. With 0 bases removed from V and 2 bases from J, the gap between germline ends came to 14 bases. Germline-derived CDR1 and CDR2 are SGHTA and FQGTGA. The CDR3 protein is CASSLTGGSSTYEQYF. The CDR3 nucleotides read TGTGCCAGCAGCTTAACAGGAGGGAGTTCAACCTACGAGCAGTACTTC.

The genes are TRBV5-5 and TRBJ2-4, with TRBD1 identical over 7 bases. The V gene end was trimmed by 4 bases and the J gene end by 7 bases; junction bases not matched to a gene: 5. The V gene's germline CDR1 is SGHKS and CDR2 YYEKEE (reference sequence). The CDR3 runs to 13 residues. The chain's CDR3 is CASSDRVRNIQYF. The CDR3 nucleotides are TGTGCCAGCAGCGACAGGGTTCGGAACATTCAGTACTTC.

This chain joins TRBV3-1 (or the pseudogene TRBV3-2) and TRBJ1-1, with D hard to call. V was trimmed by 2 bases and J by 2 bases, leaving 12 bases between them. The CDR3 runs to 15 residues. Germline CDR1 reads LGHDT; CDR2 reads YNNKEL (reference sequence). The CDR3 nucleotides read TGTGCCAGCAGCCAAACCGGGAGGGTTAACACTGAAGCTTTCTTT. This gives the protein CASSQTGRVNTEAFF.

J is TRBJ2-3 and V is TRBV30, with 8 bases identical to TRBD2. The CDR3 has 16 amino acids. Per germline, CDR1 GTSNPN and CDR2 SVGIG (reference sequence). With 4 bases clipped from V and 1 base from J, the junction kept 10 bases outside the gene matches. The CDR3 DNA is TGTGCCTGGAAGTTGAGCGGGAGCTTAGGCACAGATACGCAGTATTTT. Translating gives CAWKLSGSLGTDTQYF.

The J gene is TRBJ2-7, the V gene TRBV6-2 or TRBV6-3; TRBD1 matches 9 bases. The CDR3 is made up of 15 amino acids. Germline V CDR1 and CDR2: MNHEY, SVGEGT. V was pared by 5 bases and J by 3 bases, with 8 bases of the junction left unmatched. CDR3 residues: CASSKGQGTIYEQYF. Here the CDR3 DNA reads TGTGCCAGCAGTAAAGGACAGGGGACAATCTACGAGCAGTACTTC.

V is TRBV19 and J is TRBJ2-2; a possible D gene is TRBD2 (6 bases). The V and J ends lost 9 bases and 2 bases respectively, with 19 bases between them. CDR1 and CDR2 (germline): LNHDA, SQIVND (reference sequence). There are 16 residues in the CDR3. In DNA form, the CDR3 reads TGTGCCAGCTTACCTAACTGGGACTCAAACACCGGGGAGCTGTTTTTT. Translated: CASLPNWDSNTGELFF.

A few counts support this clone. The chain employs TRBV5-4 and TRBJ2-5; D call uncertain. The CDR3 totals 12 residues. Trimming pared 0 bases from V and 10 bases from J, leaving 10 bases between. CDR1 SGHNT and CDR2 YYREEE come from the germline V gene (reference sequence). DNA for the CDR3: TGTGCCAGCAGCTTGGAAGAACGGGTCCAGTACTTC. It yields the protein CASSLEERVQYF. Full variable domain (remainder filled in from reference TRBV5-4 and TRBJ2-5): ETGVTQSPTHLIKTRGQQVTLRCSSQSGHNTVSWYQQALGQGPQFIFQYYREEENGRGNFPPRFSGLQFPNYSSELNVNALELDDSALYLCASSLEERVQYFGPGTRLLVL.

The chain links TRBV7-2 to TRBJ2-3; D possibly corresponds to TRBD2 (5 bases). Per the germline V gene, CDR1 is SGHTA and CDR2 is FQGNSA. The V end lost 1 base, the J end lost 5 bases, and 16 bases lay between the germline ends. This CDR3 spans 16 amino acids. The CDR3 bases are TGTGCCAGCAGCTTAGTCCTAGCAAGTCTTATAGATACGCAGTATTTT. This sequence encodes CASSLVLASLIDTQYF.

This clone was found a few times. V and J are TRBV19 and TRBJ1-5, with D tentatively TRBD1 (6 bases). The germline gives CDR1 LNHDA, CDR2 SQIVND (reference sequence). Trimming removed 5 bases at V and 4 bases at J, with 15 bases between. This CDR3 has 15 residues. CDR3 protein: CASSAGGGRNQPQHF. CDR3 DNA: TGTGCCAGTAGTGCTGGGGGGGGGCGTAATCAGCCCCAGCATTTT.

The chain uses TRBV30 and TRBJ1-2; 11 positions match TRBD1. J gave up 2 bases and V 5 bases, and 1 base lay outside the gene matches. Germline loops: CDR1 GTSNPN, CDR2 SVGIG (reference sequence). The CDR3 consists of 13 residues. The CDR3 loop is CAWGDRGNYGYTF. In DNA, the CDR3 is TGTGCCTGGGGGGACAGGGGGAACTATGGCTACACCTTC.

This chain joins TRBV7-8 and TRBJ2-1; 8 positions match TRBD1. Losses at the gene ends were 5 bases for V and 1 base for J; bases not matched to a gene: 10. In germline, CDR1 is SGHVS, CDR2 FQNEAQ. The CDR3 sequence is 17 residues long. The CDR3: CASSQTRQGFSYNEQFF. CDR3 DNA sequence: TGTGCCAGCAGCCAAACACGACAGGGGTTTTCCTACAATGAGCAGTTCTTC.

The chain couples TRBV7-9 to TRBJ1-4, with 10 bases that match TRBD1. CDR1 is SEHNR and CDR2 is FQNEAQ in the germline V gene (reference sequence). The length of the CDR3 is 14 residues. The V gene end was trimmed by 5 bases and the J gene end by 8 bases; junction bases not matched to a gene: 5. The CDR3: CASSRQGAYEKLFF. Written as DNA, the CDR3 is TGTGCCAGCAGCCGACAGGGGGCTTACGAAAAACTGTTTTTT.

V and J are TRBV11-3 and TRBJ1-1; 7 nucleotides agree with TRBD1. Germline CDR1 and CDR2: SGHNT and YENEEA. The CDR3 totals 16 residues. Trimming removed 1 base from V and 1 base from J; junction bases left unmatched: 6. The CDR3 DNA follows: TGTGCCAGCAGCTTAGCGACCGGGACAGAGAACACTGAAGCTTTCTTT. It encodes CASSLATGTENTEAFF.

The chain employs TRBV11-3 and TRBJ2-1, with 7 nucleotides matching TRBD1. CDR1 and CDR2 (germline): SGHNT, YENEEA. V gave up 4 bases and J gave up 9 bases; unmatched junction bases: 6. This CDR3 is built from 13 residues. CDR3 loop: CASSYTGASEQFF. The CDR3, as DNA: TGTGCCAGCAGCTACACAGGGGCTTCTGAGCAGTTCTTC.

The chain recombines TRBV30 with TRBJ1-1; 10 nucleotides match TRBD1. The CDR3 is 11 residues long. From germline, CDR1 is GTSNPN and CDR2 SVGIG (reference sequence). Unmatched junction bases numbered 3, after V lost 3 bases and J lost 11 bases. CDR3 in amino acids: CAWSDRGLAFF. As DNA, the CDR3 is TGTGCCTGGAGCGACAGGGGGCTGGCTTTCTTT.

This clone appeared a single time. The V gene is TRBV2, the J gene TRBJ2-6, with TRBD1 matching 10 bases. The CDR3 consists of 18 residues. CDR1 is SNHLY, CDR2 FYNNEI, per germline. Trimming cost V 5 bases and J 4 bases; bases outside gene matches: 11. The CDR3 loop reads CASSRNRDRGSGANVLTF. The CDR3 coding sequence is TGTGCCAGCAGTAGAAACCGGGACAGGGGATCAGGGGCCAACGTCCTGACTTTC.

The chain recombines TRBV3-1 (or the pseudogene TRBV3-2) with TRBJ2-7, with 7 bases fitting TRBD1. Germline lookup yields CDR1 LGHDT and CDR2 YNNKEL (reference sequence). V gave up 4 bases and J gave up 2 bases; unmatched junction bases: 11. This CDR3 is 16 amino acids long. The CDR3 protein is CASSPQRGQGAYEQYF. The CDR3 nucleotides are TGTGCCAGCAGCCCCCAGCGAGGGCAGGGGGCCTACGAGCAGTACTTC.

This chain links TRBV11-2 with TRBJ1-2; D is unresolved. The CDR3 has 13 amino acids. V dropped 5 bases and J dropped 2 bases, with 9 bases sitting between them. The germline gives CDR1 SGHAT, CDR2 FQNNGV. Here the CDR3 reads CASSRDTNYGYTF. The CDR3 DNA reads TGTGCCAGCAGCCGAGACACCAACTATGGCTACACCTTC.

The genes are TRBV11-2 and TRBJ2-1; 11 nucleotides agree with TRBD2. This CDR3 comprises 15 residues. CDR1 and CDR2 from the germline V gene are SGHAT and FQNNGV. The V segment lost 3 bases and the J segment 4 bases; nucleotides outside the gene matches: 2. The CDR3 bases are TGTGCCAGCAGCTTCGCTAGCGGGGGGTACAATGAGCAGTTCTTC. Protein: CASSFASGGYNEQFF.

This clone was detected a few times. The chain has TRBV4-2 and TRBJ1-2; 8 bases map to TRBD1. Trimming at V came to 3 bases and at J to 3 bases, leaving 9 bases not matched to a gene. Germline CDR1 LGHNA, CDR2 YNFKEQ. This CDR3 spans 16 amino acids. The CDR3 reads CASSQVLGQGDYGYTF. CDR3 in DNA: TGTGCCAGCAGCCAGGTTCTCGGACAGGGTGACTATGGCTACACCTTC.